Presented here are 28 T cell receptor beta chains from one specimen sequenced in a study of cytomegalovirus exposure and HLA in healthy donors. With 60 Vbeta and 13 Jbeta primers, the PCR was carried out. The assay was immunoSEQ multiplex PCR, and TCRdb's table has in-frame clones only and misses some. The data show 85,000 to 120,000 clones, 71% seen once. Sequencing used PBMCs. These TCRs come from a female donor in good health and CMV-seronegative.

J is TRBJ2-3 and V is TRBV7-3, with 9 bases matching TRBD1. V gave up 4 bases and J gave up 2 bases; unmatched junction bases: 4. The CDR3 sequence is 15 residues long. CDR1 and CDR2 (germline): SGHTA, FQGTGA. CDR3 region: CASSWGQGDTDTQYF. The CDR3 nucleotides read TGTGCCAGCAGCTGGGGACAGGGAGACACAGATACGCAGTATTTT.

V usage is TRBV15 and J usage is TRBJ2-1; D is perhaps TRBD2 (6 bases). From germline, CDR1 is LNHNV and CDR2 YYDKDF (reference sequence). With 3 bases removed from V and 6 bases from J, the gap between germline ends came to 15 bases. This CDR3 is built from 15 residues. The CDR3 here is CATSRGGPSRNEQFF. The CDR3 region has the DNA TGTGCCACCAGCAGGGGGGGTCCTTCCCGCAATGAGCAGTTCTTC.

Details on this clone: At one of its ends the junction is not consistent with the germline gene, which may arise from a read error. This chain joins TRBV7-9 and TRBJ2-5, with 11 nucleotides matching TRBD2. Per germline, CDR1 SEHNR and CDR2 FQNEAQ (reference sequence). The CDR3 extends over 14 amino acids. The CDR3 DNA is TGTGCCAGCAGCATAGCGGGAGGGGAGGAGACCCAGTACTTC. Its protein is CASSIAGGEETQYF. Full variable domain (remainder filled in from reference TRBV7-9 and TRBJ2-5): DTGVSQNPRHKITKRGQNVTFRCDPISEHNRLYWYRQTLGQGPEFLTYFQNEAQLEKSRLLSDRFSAERPKGSFSTLEIQRTEQGDSAMYLCASSIAGGEETQYFGPGTRLLVL.

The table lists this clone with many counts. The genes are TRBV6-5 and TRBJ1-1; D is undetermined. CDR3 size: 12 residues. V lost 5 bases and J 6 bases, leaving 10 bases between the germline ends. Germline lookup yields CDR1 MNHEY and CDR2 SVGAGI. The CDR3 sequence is CASSPLRAEAFF. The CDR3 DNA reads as TGTGCCAGCAGTCCCCTGAGGGCTGAAGCTTTCTTT.

DNA of the CDR3: TGTGCCAGCAGTGGGACTAGCGGAGAGACCCAGTACTTC. Protein: CASSGTSGETQYF. The chain uses TRBV2 and TRBJ2-5, with 10 bases fitting TRBD2. Trimming at V came to 4 bases and at J to 4 bases, leaving 0 bases not matched to a gene. CDR3 length equals 13 residues. Germline V gene sequence: CDR1 SNHLY, CDR2 FYNNEI.

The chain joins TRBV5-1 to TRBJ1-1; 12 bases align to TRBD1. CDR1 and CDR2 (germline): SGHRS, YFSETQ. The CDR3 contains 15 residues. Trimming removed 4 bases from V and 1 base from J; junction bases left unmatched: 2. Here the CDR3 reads CASSGTGGQNTEAFF. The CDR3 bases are TGCGCCAGCAGCGGGACAGGGGGCCAGAACACTGAAGCTTTCTTT.

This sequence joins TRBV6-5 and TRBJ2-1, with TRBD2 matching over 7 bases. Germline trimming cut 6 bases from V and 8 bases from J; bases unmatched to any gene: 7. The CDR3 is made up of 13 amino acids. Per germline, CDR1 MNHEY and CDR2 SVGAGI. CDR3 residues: CASSKTSSHEQFF. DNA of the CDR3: TGTGCCAGCAGCAAGACTAGCTCCCATGAGCAGTTCTTC.

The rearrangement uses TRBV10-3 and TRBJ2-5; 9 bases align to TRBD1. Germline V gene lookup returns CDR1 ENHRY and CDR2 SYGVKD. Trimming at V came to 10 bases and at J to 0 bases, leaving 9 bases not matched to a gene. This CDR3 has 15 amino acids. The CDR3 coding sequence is TGTGCCACTACAGGGGGCGATCGGTACCAAGAGACCCAGTACTTC. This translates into CATTGGDRYQETQYF.

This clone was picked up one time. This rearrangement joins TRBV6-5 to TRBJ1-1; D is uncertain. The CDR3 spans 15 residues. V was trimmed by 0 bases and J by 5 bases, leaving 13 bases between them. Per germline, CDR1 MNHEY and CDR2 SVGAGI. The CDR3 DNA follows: TGTGCCAGCAGTTACTCGATTGGTGAGGGTACTGAAGCTTTCTTT. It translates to CASSYSIGEGTEAFF.

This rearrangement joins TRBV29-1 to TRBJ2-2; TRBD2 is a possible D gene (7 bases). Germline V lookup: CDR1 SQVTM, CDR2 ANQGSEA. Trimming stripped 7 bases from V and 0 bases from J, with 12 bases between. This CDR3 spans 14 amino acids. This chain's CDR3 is CSAGGHANTGELFF. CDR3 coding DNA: TGCAGCGCGGGGGGACACGCGAACACCGGGGAGCTGTTTTTT.

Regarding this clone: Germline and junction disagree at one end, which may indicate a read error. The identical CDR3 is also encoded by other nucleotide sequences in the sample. The DNA of the CDR3 is TGCGCCAGCAGCCTTTCGACAGGGGGTAGCACGGATACGCAGTATTTT. Protein sequence: CASSLSTGGSTDTQYF. The chain employs TRBV4-3 and TRBJ2-3; 9 positions match TRBD1. The CDR3 consists of 16 residues. Germline-derived CDR1 and CDR2 are LGHNA and YSLEER.

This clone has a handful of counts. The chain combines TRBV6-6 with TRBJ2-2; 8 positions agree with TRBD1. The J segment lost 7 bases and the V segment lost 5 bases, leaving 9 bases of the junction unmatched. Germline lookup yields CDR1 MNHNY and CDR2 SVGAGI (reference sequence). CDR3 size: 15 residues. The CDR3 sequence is CASSPRDRRGGELFF. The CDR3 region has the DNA TGTGCCAGCAGTCCCCGGGACAGGAGGGGCGGGGAGCTGTTTTTT.

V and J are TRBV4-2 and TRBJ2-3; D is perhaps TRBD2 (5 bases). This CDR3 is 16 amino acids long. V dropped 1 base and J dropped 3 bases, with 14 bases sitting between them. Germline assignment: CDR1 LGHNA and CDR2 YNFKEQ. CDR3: CASSQAVAGGTDTQYF. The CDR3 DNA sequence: TGTGCCAGCAGCCAAGCCGTTGCGGGCGGTACAGATACGCAGTATTTT.

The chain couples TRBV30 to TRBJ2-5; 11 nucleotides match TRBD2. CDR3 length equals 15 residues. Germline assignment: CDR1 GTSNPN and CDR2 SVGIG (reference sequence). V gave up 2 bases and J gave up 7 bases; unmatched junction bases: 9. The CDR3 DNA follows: TGTGCCTGGAGTATGGGACTAGCGGTTCCAGGGACCCAGTACTTC. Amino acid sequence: CAWSMGLAVPGTQYF.

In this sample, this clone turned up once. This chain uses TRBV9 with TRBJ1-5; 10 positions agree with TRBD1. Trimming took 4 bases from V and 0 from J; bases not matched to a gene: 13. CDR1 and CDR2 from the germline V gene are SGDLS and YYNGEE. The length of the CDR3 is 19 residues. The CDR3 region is CASSPGTGEDGYSNQPQHF. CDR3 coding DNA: TGTGCCAGCAGCCCTGGGACAGGGGAGGACGGTTATAGCAATCAGCCCCAGCATTTT.

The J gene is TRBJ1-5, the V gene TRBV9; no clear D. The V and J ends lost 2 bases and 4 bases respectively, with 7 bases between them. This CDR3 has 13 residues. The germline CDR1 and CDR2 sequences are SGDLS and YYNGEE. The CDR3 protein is CASSVRWNQPQHF. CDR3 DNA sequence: TGTGCCAGCAGCGTTCGGTGGAATCAGCCCCAGCATTTT.

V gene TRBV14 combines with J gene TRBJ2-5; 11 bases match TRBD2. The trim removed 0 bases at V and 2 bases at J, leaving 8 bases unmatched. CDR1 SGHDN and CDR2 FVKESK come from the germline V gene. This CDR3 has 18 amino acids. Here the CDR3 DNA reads TGTGCCAGCAGCCAAGATTTACTAGCGGGAGTCCTGCAAGAGACCCAGTACTTC. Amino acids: CASSQDLLAGVLQETQYF.

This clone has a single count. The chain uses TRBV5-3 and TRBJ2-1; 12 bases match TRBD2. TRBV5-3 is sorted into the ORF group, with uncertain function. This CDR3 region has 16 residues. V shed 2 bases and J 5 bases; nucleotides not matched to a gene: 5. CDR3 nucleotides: TGTGCCAGAAGCTTCCCGACTAGCGGGAGTAACAATGAGCAGTTCTTC. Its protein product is CARSFPTSGSNNEQFF.

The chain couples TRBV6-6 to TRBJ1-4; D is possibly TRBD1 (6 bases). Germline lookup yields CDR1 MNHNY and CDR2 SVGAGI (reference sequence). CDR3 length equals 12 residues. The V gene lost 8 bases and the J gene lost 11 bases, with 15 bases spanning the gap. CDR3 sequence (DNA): TGTGCCAGCCGCCTGGGACAAGGGAAACTGTTTTTT. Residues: CASRLGQGKLFF.

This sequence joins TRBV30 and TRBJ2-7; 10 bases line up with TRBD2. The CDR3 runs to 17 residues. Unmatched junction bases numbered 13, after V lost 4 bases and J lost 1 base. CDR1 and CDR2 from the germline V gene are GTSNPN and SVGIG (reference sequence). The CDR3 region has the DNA TGTGCCTGGAATTCCCGGGCTAGCGGGAGAGGATCCTACGAGCAGTACTTC. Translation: CAWNSRASGRGSYEQYF.

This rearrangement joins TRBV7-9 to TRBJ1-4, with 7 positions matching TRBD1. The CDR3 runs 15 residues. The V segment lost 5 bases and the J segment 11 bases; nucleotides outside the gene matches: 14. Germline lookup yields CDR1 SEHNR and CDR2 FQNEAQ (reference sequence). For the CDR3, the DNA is TGTGCCAGCAGCCCGGGCGGGCTCGTCAGGGGGAAACTGTTTTTT. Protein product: CASSPGGLVRGKLFF.

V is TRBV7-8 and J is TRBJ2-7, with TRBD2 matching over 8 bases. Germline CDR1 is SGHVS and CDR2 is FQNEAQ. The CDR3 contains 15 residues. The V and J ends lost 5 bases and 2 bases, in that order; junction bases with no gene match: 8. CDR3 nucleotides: TGTGCCAGCAGCCCCCGGGCGGGGGGCCCCTACGAGCAGTACTTC. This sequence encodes CASSPRAGGPYEQYF.

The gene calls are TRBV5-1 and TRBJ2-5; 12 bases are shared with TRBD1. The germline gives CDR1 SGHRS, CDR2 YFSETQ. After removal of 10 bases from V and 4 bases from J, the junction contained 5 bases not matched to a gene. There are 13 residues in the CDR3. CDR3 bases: TGCGCCTCCGGGACAGGGGGCGGAGAGACCCAGTACTTC. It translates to CASGTGGGETQYF.

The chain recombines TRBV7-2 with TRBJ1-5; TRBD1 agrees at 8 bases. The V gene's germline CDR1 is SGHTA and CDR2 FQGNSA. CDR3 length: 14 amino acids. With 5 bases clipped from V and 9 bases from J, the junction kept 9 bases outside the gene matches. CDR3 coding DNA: TGTGCCAGCAGCCCCCGGACAGGGCTCTGGCCCCAGCATTTT. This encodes CASSPRTGLWPQHF.

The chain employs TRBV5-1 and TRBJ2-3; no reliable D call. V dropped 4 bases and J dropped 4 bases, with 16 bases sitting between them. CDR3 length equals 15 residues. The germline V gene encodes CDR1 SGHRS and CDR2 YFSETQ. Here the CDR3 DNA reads TGCGCCAGCAGCGTTGCTTCCGCTCCGGCAGATACGCAGTATTTT. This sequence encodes CASSVASAPADTQYF.

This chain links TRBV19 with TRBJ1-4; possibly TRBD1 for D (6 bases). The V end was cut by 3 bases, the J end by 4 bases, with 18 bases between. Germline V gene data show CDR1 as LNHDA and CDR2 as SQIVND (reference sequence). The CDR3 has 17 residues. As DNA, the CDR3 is TGTGCCAGTAGTATCCACACAGGGAGTTCTAATAATGAAAAACTGTTTTTT. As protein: CASSIHTGSSNNEKLFF.

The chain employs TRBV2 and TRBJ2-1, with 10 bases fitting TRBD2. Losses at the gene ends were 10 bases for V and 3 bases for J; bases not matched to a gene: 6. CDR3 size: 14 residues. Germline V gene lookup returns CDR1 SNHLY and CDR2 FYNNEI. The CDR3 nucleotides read TGTGCCACCCATCGACTAGCGGGCTACAATGAGCAGTTCTTC. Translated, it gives CATHRLAGYNEQFF.

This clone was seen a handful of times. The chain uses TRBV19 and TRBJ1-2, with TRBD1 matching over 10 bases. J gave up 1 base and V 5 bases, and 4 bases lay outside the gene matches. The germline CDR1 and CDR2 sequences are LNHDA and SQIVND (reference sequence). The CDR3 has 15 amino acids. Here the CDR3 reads CASSPGDRGNYGYTF. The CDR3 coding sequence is TGTGCCAGTAGTCCCGGGGACAGGGGTAACTATGGCTACACCTTC.